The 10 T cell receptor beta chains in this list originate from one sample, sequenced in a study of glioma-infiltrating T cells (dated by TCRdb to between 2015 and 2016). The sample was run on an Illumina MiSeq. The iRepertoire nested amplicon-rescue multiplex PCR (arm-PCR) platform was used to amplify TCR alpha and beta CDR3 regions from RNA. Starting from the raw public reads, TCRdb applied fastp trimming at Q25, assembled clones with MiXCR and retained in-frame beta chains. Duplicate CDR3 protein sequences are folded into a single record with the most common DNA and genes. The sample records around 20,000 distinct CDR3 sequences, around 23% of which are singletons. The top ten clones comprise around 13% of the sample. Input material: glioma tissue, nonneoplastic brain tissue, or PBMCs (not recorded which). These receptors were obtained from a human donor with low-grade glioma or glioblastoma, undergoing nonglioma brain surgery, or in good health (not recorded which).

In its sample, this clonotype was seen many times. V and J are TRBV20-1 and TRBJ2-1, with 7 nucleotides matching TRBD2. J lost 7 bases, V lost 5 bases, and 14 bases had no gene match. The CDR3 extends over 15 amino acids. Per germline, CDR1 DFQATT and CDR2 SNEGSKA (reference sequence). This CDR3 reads CSASSSTGGRNEQFF. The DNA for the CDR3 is TGCAGTGCTTCGTCCTCAACGGGGGGAAGGAATGAGCAGTTCTTC.

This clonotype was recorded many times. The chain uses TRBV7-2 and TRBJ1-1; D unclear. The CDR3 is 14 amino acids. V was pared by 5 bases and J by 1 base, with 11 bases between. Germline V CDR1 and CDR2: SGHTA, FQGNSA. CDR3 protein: CASSRQGTNTEAFF. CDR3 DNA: TGTGCCAGCAGCCGCCAAGGAACGAACACTGAAGCTTTCTTT.

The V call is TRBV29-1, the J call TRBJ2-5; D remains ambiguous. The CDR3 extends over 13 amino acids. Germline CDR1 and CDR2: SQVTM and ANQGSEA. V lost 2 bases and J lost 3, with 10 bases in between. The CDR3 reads CSVEKAEEETQYF. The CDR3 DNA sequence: TGCAGCGTTGAAAAGGCCGAGGAAGAGACCCAGTACTTC.

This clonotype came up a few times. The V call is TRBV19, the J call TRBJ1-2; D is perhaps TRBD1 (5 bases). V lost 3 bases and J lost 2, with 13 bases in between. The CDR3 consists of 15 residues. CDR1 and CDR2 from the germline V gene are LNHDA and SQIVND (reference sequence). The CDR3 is CASSIGRARNYGYTF. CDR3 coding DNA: TGTGCCAGTAGTATCGGCAGGGCTCGAAACTATGGCTACACCTTC.

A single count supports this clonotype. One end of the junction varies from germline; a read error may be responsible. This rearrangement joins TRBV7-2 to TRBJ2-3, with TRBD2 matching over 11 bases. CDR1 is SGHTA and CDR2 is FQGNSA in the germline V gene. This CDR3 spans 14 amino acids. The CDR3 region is CARSLAGGVDTRYF. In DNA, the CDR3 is TGTGCCCGCAGCTTAGCGGGGGGGGTAGATACGCGGTATTTT.

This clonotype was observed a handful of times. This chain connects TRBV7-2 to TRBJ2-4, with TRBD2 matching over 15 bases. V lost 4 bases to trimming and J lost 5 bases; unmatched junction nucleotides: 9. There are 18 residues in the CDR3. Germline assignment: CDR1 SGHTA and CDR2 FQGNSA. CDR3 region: CASSSVGLAGGSQNIQYF. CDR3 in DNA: TGTGCCAGCAGCTCAGTGGGACTAGCGGGGGGAAGCCAAAACATTCAGTACTTC.

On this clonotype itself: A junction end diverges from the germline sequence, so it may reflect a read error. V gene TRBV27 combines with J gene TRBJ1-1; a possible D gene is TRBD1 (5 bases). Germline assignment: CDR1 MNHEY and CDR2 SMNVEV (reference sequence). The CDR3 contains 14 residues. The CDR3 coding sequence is TGTGCCAGCGAACGGGGAGGGCCGGGGACTGAAGCTTTATTT. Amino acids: CASERGGPGTEALF.

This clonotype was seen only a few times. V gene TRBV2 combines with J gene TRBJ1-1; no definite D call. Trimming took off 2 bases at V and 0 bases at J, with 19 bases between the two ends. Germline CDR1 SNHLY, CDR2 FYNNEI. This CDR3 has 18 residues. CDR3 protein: CASSEYGGQPHLNTEAFF. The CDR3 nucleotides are TGTGCCAGCAGTGAATACGGAGGTCAACCCCATCTGAACACTGAAGCTTTCTTT.

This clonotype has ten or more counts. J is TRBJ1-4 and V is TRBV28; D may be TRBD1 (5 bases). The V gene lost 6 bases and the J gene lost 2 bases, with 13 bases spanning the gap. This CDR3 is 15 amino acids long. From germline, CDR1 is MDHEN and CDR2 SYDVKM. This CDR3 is CASRSQGGTNEKLFF. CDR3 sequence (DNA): TGTGCCAGCAGGTCCCAGGGAGGTACTAATGAAAAACTGTTTTTT. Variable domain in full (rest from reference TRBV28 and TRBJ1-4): DVKVTQSSRYLVKRTGEKVFLECVQDMDHENMFWYRQDPGLGLRLIYFSYDVKMKEKGDIPEGYSVSREKKERFSLILESASTNQTSMYLCASRSQGGTNEKLFFGSGTQLSVL.

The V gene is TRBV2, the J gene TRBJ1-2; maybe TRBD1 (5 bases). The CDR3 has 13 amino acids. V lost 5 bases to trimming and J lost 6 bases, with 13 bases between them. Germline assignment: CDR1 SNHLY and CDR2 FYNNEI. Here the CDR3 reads CASSLRVVDGYTF. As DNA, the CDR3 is TGTGCCAGCAGTCTCAGGGTCGTCGATGGCTACACCTTC.